The text below deals with one T cell receptor (beta chain). Its matching antigen is unknown. With 60 Vbeta and 13 Jbeta primers, the PCR was carried out. Sequencing was performed with immunoSEQ multiplex PCR; in TCRdb, only in-frame clones are kept and a portion is missing. The sample carries 110,000 to 150,000 clones, around 84% recorded once. The V gene's germline CDR1 is SGHDT and CDR2 YYEEEE. This CDR3 region has 15 residues. V lost 4 bases and J lost 7; bases outside the gene matches: 10. The sample belongs to a study of cytomegalovirus exposure and HLA in healthy donors. Study at large: A previous analysis identified around 120 million unique TCR beta sequences derived from some 170 million T cells.

Study-level findings and limits: Reported findings show TCR beta sequences accurately forecast HLA-A and HLA-B alleles in most subjects. Despite most TCR sequences being rare, some public TCRs occurred in many donors. With later analysis, a missense DCLRE1C variant became linked to TCR beta V- and J-gene trimming.

Sequenced: PBMCs. The sequence derives from a boy aged 2 to 9 in good health and CMV-seronegative. The V call is TRBV5-6, the J call TRBJ2-2; 7 positions match TRBD1. The CDR3 reads CASSEGTAWYGELFF. The CDR3 DNA is TGTGCCAGCAGCGAAGGGACAGCGTGGTACGGGGAGCTGTTTTTT.